This T cell receptor (beta chain) emerged from a study of T cells in Graves' hyperthyroidism and ophthalmopathy. Study-wide results and caveats: Stable hyperthyroidism was separated from ophthalmopathy by a model based on 13 V-J features.

Worth noting for this clonotype: Its antigen is unidentified.

The patients, who ranged from 18 to 65 in age, presented with newly diagnosed hyperthyroidism lasting under 2 months. TCR beta CDR3 regions were amplified from RNA. HTBI primers were the set used in a first-round RT-PCR of the TCR CDR3. Using its own MiXCR run on the multiplex PCR reads, TCRdb lists one record per CDR3 protein. The sample has about 350,000 distinct CDR3 sequences; about a fifth are singletons. Germline loops: CDR1 DFQATT, CDR2 SNEGSKA (reference sequence). This CDR3 comprises 15 residues. V was shortened by 4 bases and J by 1 base, with 16 bases between the two germline ends. This sequence originates from a woman younger than 35 with Graves' hyperthyroidism. This rearrangement joins TRBV20-1 to TRBJ1-2, with D possibly TRBD1 on 5 matching bases. Sequencing used blood. Here the CDR3 reads CSATLDSPSNYGYTF. CDR3 bases: TGCAGTGCTACCTTAGACAGCCCGAGTAACTATGGCTACACCTTC.